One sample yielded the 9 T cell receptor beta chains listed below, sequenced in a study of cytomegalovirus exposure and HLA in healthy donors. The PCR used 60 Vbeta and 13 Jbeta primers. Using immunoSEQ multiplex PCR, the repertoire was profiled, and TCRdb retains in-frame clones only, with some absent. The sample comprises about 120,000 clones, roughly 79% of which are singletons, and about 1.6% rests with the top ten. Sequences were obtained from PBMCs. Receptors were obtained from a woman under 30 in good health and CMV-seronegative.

The CDR3, as DNA: TGTGCCAGCAGTTCTCGGAGCGGGGGAGGCTACAATGAGCAGTTCTTC. It codes for CASSSRSGGGYNEQFF. The gene calls are TRBV6-5 and TRBJ2-1; 8 bases are a match to TRBD2. Germline trimming cut 4 bases from V and 3 bases from J; bases unmatched to any gene: 8. Germline V gene sequence: CDR1 MNHEY, CDR2 SVGAGI. The CDR3 is made up of 16 amino acids.

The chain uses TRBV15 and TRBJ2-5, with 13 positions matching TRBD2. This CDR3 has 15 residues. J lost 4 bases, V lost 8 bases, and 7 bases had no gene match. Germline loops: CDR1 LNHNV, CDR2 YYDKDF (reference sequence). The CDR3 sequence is CATVTSGGALETQYF. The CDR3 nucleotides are TGTGCCACCGTCACTAGCGGGGGGGCTTTAGAGACCCAGTACTTC.

The CDR3 region has the DNA TGCGCCAGCACCGGCGACCTCGGGGGTAGGTCTGGGGCCAACGTCCTGACTTTC. Its translation is CASTGDLGGRSGANVLTF. The chain uses TRBV10-2 and TRBJ2-6; possible D gene TRBD2, 6 bases. Germline V gives CDR1 WSHSY, CDR2 SAAADI. V lost 7 bases to trimming and J lost 1 base, with 20 bases between them. The CDR3 extends over 18 amino acids.

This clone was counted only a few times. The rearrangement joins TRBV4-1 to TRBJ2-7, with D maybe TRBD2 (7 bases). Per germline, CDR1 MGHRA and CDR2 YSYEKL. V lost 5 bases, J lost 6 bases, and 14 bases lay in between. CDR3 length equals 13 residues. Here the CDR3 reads CASSYGGQGEQYF. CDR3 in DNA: TGCGCCAGCAGCTACGGGGGGCAGGGCGAGCAGTACTTC.

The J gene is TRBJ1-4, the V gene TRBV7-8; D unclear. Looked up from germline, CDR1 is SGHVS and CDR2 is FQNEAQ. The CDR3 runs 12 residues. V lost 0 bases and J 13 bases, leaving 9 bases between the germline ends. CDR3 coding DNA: TGTGCCAGCAGCTTAGCGCAGGAGGGACTGTTTTTT. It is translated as CASSLAQEGLFF.

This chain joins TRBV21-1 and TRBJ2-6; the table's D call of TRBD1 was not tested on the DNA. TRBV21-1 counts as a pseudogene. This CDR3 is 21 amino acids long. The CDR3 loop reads CASSKAQQDRENLSGANVLTF. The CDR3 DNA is TGTGCCAGCAGCAAAGCCCAACAGGACAGGGAGAATCTCTCTGGGGCCAACGTCCTGACTTTC.

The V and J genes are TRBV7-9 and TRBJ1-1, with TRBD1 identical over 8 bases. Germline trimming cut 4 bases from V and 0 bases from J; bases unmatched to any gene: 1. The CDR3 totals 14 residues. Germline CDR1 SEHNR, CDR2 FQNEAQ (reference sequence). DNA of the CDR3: TGTGCCAGCAGCTCGACAGGGGTGAACACTGAAGCTTTCTTT. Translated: CASSSTGVNTEAFF.

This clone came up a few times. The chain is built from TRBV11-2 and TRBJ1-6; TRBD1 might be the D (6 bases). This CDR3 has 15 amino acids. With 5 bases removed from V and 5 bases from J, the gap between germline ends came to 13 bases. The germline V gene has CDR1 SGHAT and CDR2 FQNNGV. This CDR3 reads CASSPRGGDNSPLHF. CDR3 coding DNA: TGTGCCAGCAGCCCGCGAGGGGGGGATAATTCACCCCTCCACTTT.

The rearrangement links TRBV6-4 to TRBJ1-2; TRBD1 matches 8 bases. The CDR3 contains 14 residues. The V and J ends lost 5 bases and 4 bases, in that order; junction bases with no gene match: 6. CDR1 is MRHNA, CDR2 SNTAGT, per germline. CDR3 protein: CASSHGQGSYGYTF. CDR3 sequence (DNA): TGTGCCAGCAGTCACGGACAGGGATCCTATGGCTACACCTTC.